Listed here are 11 T cell receptor beta chains from one sample, sequenced in a study of blood T cell repertoires in COVID-19. The method was immunoSEQ multiplex PCR; TCRdb's version includes in-frame clones alone and lacks a portion of them. Among 200,000 or so clones listed, about 91% were seen once. The specimen was PBMCs or T cells enriched from blood (not recorded which). All receptors come from a woman in her 40s with acute COVID-19.

This sequence joins TRBV2 and TRBJ1-1; no clear D gene. CDR3 size: 14 residues. V was shortened by 4 bases and J by 1 base, with 10 bases between the two germline ends. CDR1 and CDR2 (germline): SNHLY, FYNNEI. The chain's CDR3 is CASSGLWSNTEAFF. CDR3 DNA: TGTGCCAGCAGTGGACTGTGGTCGAACACTGAAGCTTTCTTT.

The chain couples TRBV5-1 to TRBJ2-3, with 8 positions matching TRBD2. Germline V gives CDR1 SGHRS, CDR2 YFSETQ. The CDR3 sequence is 16 residues long. Unmatched junction bases numbered 9, after V lost 4 bases and J lost 2 bases. CDR3 coding DNA: TGCGCCAGCAGCCGGGGGGGAGTCCCTATCACAGATACGCAGTATTTT. Translated: CASSRGGVPITDTQYF. The full variable domain, completed using reference TRBV5-1 and TRBJ2-3, is KAGVTQTPRYLIKTRGQQVTLSCSPISGHRSVSWYQQTPGQGLQFLFEYFSETQRNKGNFPGRFSGRQFSNSRSEMNVSTLELGDSALYLCASSRGGVPITDTQYFGPGTRLTVL.

This clone appeared once. This rearrangement joins TRBV16 to TRBJ2-1, with 8 positions matching TRBD2. Germline assignment: CDR1 KGHSY and CDR2 FQNENV. This CDR3 contains 16 residues. The trim removed 3 bases at V and 9 bases at J, leaving 13 bases unmatched. For the CDR3, the DNA is TGTGCCAGCAGCCATCGAACTAGCGGAACAAGGGGTGAGCAGTTCTTC. This gives the protein CASSHRTSGTRGEQFF.

V and J are TRBV3-1 (or the pseudogene TRBV3-2) and TRBJ1-1; D may be TRBD1 (5 bases). CDR1 LGHDT and CDR2 YNNKEL come from the germline V gene (reference sequence). The CDR3 covers 16 residues. Trimming removed 1 base from V and 3 bases from J, with 15 bases in between. This chain's CDR3 is CASSQVPRGRDTEAFF. In DNA, the CDR3 is TGTGCCAGCAGCCAAGTCCCCCGGGGGAGGGACACTGAAGCTTTCTTT.

This chain connects TRBV5-4 to TRBJ2-7, with TRBD1 matching over 10 bases. CDR1 is SGHNT and CDR2 is YYREEE in the germline V gene (reference sequence). This CDR3 is 14 amino acids long. V trimming: 0 bases; J trimming: 5 bases; junction bases outside the gene matches: 2. The chain's CDR3 is CASSLVGQGNEQYF. The CDR3 DNA sequence: TGTGCCAGCAGCTTGGTGGGACAGGGGAACGAGCAGTACTTC.

V is TRBV10-1 and J is TRBJ2-3; tentative D call: TRBD1 (5 bases). V gave up 10 bases and J gave up 3 bases, with 17 bases separating them. The germline gives CDR1 WNHNN, CDR2 SYGVQD (reference sequence). The CDR3 sequence is 14 residues long. CDR3 sequence: CATGKDRRTDTQYF. CDR3 DNA: TGCGCCACAGGGAAGGATAGAAGGACAGATACGCAGTATTTT.

V and J are TRBV19 and TRBJ1-1; D might be TRBD1 (5 bases). This CDR3 is 15 amino acids long. Germline lookup yields CDR1 LNHDA and CDR2 SQIVND (reference sequence). Trimming took off 3 bases at V and 1 base at J, with 12 bases between the two ends. CDR3 amino acids: CASSIRGLRNTEAFF. The CDR3 bases are TGTGCCAGTAGTATCCGGGGACTCAGGAACACTGAAGCTTTCTTT.

The rearrangement links TRBV6-5 to TRBJ2-2, with a tentative D call TRBD1 (5 bases). The germline V gene encodes CDR1 MNHEY and CDR2 SVGAGI. The CDR3 runs to 14 residues. V lost 2 bases to trimming and J lost 2 bases, with 6 bases between them. The CDR3 loop is CASSYGANTGELFF. DNA of the CDR3: TGTGCCAGCAGTTACGGGGCAAACACCGGGGAGCTGTTTTTT.

This clone was detected only once. V gene TRBV30 combines with J gene TRBJ1-1; 8 bases are a match to TRBD1. The J segment lost 0 bases and the V segment lost 5 bases, leaving 8 bases of the junction unmatched. Germline V CDR1 and CDR2: GTSNPN, SVGIG (reference sequence). This CDR3 region has 15 residues. CDR3 sequence (DNA): TGTGCCTGGTTGCGAACAGGGGGTATGAACACTGAAGCTTTCTTT. This translates into CAWLRTGGMNTEAFF.

The chain uses TRBV12-2 and TRBJ2-7; the table's D gene call, TRBD1, was not cross checked with the DNA. TRBV12-2 has pseudogene status. The CDR3 has 16 residues. The CDR3 DNA is TGTGCAAGTCGCTTAGAGATCTCCGACAAAACCTACGAGCAGTACGTC. It specifies CASRLEISDKTYEQYV.

This chain connects TRBV4-3 to TRBJ2-3; no clear D gene. CDR3 size: 14 residues. Germline-derived CDR1 and CDR2 are LGHNA and YSLEER. With 0 bases removed from V and 4 bases from J, the gap between germline ends came to 8 bases. CDR3 amino acids: CASSQDRYSDTQYF. CDR3 in DNA: TGCGCCAGCAGCCAAGATCGCTATTCAGATACGCAGTATTTT.